Listed below are T cell receptor beta chains from one sample, sequenced in a study of T cells in Graves' hyperthyroidism and ophthalmopathy. TCRdb passed the multiplex PCR reads through MiXCR, listing each CDR3 protein once. The sample lists a few hundred thousand distinct CDR3 sequences; around 14% were seen once. The specimen was blood. The receptor source for this set is a woman under 30 with Graves' hyperthyroidism that later progressed to Graves' ophthalmopathy. CDR3s include the opening cysteine and the closing phenylalanine or tryptophan. D genes are given only for firm matches. Size values are once, few and many counts, or a class for expanded clones, and some rows have none.

j_call | clone_size | v_call | d_call | cdr3_nt | cdr3_aa
TRBJ1-6 | many | TRBV5-1 | TRBD1 | TGCGCCAGCAGCTCCGGACAGGGTGGGAATTCACCCCTCCACTTT | CASSSGQGGNSPLHF
TRBJ1-1 | - | TRBV18 | - | TGTACCAGCTCACCACCTAGCCGACTGGGTGAAGCTTTCTTT | CTSSPPSRLGEAFF
TRBJ2-7 | few | TRBV28 | - | TGTGCCAGCAGTTCCTACTCGGGACTCCTAAGCTCCTACGAGCAGTACTTC | CASSSYSGLLSSYEQYF
TRBJ2-3 | many | TRBV27 | - | TGTGCCAGCAGTCCCTCCCCCGGGGGTGATACGCAGTATTTT | CASSPSPGGDTQYF
TRBJ2-1 | few | TRBV9 | TRBD2 | TGTGCCAGCAGCGTAGCTACTAGCGGGAACCTCGGTGAGCAGTTCTTC | CASSVATSGNLGEQFF
TRBJ2-7 | few | TRBV5-4 | - | TGTGCCAGCAGCTTGGGCGGCCCCTCCGAGCAGTACTTC | CASSLGGPSEQYF
TRBJ2-1 | - | TRBV19 | TRBD1 | TGTGCCAGTAGTTCACAACAGGGGGCCCACTACAATGAGCAGTTCTTC | CASSSQQGAHYNEQFF
TRBJ2-5 | - | TRBV10-3 | - | TGTGCCATCAGTGACAGGGAGACCCAGTACTTC | CAISDRETQYF
TRBJ2-3 | few | TRBV27 | - | TGTGCCAGCAGTTTACTACCCACAGATACGCAGTATTTT | CASSLLPTDTQYF
TRBJ2-7 | many | TRBV12-3/TRBV12-4 | - | TGTGCCAGCAGCTCATGGGGCGTCAGGGCGGGCGAGCAGTACTTC | CASSSWGVRAGEQYF
TRBJ2-1 | - | TRBV6-1 | - | TGTGCCAGCAGTGAAGGTGGCAGCCTCTCCTACAATGAGCAGTTCTTC | CASSEGGSLSYNEQFF
TRBJ1-5 | few | TRBV16 | - | TGTGCCAGCAGCCATATCGCGGGACAAAGTAGCAATCAGCCCCAGCATTTT | CASSHIAGQSSNQPQHF
TRBJ2-7 | many | TRBV7-2 | - | TGTGCCAGCAGCTTAGACCCGGCAGGGGGCGGGAGGACTGAGCAGTACTTC | CASSLDPAGGGRTEQYF
TRBJ2-3 | - | TRBV16 | - | TGTGCCAGCAGCCAACGGGGACATACGCAGTATTTT | CASSQRGHTQYF
TRBJ2-1 | many | TRBV7-4 | - | TGTGCCAGCAGCTTCAGGGGCGCCTACAATGAGCAGTTCTTC | CASSFRGAYNEQFF
TRBJ2-2 | few | TRBV28 | - | TGTGCCAGCGGGACCGGGACAAATTTACTGGCGAACACCGGGGAGCTGTTTTTT | CASGTGTNLLANTGELFF
TRBJ2-2 | many | TRBV12-3/TRBV12-4 | - | TGTGCCAGCACAGGGGCTTCGAACACCGGGGAGCTGTTTTTT | CASTGASNTGELFF
TRBJ2-6 | many | TRBV27 | - | TGTGCCAGCAGTCGGCCAGGGGGGCTCACTGGGGCCAACGTCCTGACTTTC | CASSRPGGLTGANVLTF
TRBJ2-1 | many | TRBV11-2 | TRBD2 | TGTGCCAGCAGCTTCCCGGCTAGCGGGGGAGGTGAGCAGTTCTTC | CASSFPASGGGEQFF
TRBJ2-1 | few | TRBV18 | TRBD2 | TGTGCCAGCTCACCTCCCGGGACTAGCGGGAGAATTCCCCATGAGCAGTTCTTC | CASSPPGTSGRIPHEQFF
TRBJ2-7 | - | TRBV5-1 | - | TGCGCCAGCAGCACCGGACAGACCCACTCCTACGAGCAGTACTTC | CASSTGQTHSYEQYF
TRBJ1-1 | many | TRBV6-1 | - | TGTGCCAGCAGACGGGGGCATCACACTGAAGCTTTCTTT | CASRRGHHTEAFF
TRBJ2-2 | - | TRBV9 | TRBD2 | TGTGCCAGCAGCGTAGGCGGGAGCATCTCCGGGGAGCTGTTTTTT | CASSVGGSISGELFF
TRBJ1-3 | few | TRBV20-1 | - | TGCAGTGCTACCGACCCGTCTGGAAACACCATATATTTT | CSATDPSGNTIYF
TRBJ1-2 | many | TRBV20-1 | - | TGCAGTGGCAGGAATTGGGAACCAGCTAACTATGGCTACACCTTC | CSGRNWEPANYGYTF
TRBJ2-5 | many | TRBV10-3 | - | TGTGCCATCAGACAGGGAAACTCCCAAGAGACCCAGTACTTC | CAIRQGNSQETQYF
TRBJ2-1 | - | TRBV27 | TRBD2 | TGTGCCAGCAGTTCCCTAGCGGGAGGGCCCAACAATGAGCAGTTCTTC | CASSSLAGGPNNEQFF
TRBJ2-7 | many | TRBV10-3 | - | TGTGCCATCAGTGGGGCCGGGACCTACGAGCAGTACTTC | CAISGAGTYEQYF
TRBJ2-1 | once | TRBV7-9 | - | TGTGCCAGCAGCCGCCACGTCCTAGCCGGTGAGCAGTTCTTC | CASSRHVLAGEQFF
TRBJ2-1 | - | TRBV30 | - | TGTGCCTGGAGTGTTATGGTGGGAGAGCAGTTCTTC | CAWSVMVGEQFF
TRBJ1-1 | - | TRBV12-5 | TRBD1 | TGTGCTAGTGGTTCGATAGGGACAGCCAGTGAAGCTTTCTTT | CASGSIGTASEAFF
TRBJ1-2 | many | TRBV7-2 | TRBD1 | TGTGCCAGCAGCTTATTGGAGACAGGGGGTCGTGGCTACACCTTC | CASSLLETGGRGYTF
TRBJ2-1 | many | TRBV20-1 | - | TGCAGTGCTAGAGCTTCCACGCTCAGAAACAATGAGCAGTTCTTC | CSARASTLRNNEQFF
TRBJ2-3 | many | TRBV4-1 | - | TGCGCCAGCAGCCAAGTTACGGACAGTACGCAGTATTTT | CASSQVTDSTQYF
TRBJ2-2 | few | TRBV29-1 | - | TGCAGCGTCTCAGAGTGGCTAGGGGACACCGGGGAGCTGTTTTTT | CSVSEWLGDTGELFF
TRBJ1-5 | many | TRBV12-3/TRBV12-4 | - | TGTGCCAGCAGTTCAGCACAGCCCCCTTCGGAGCCCCAGCATTTT | CASSSAQPPSEPQHF
TRBJ2-7 | many | TRBV7-9 | - | TGTGCCAGCAGCTTAGGATCCAGGGGATCCTACGAGCAGTACTTC | CASSLGSRGSYEQYF
TRBJ2-1 | few | TRBV7-9 | - | TGTGCCAGCAGCTCCCCCGGGACGTCCACCTACAATGAGCAGTTCTTC | CASSSPGTSTYNEQFF
TRBJ2-7 | many | TRBV11-2 | - | TGTGCCAGCAGCTCCTCGTCCGGATACGAGCAGTACTTC | CASSSSSGYEQYF
TRBJ2-1 | few | TRBV19 | TRBD1 | TGTGCCAGTAGCGGGACAGGGACGAATGAGCAGTTCTTC | CASSGTGTNEQFF
TRBJ1-1 | many | TRBV7-2 | - | TGTGCCAGCAGCTCCCGGGGAGTTGAAGCTTTCTTT | CASSSRGVEAFF
TRBJ1-5 | many | TRBV6-1 | TRBD1 | TGTGCCAGCAGTGCTATTAATCCTGGGGCAGGGGGGCGTCAGCCCCAGCATTTT | CASSAINPGAGGRQPQHF
TRBJ2-4 | few | TRBV3-1 | - | TGTGCCAGCAGCCAAGATCAGCGGCGATACTTC | CASSQDQRRYF
TRBJ2-3 | many | TRBV6-1 | TRBD2 | TGTGCCAGCAGTGCGACGGGACTAGCGGCTTCCCTCGGAGATACGCAGTATTTT | CASSATGLAASLGDTQYF